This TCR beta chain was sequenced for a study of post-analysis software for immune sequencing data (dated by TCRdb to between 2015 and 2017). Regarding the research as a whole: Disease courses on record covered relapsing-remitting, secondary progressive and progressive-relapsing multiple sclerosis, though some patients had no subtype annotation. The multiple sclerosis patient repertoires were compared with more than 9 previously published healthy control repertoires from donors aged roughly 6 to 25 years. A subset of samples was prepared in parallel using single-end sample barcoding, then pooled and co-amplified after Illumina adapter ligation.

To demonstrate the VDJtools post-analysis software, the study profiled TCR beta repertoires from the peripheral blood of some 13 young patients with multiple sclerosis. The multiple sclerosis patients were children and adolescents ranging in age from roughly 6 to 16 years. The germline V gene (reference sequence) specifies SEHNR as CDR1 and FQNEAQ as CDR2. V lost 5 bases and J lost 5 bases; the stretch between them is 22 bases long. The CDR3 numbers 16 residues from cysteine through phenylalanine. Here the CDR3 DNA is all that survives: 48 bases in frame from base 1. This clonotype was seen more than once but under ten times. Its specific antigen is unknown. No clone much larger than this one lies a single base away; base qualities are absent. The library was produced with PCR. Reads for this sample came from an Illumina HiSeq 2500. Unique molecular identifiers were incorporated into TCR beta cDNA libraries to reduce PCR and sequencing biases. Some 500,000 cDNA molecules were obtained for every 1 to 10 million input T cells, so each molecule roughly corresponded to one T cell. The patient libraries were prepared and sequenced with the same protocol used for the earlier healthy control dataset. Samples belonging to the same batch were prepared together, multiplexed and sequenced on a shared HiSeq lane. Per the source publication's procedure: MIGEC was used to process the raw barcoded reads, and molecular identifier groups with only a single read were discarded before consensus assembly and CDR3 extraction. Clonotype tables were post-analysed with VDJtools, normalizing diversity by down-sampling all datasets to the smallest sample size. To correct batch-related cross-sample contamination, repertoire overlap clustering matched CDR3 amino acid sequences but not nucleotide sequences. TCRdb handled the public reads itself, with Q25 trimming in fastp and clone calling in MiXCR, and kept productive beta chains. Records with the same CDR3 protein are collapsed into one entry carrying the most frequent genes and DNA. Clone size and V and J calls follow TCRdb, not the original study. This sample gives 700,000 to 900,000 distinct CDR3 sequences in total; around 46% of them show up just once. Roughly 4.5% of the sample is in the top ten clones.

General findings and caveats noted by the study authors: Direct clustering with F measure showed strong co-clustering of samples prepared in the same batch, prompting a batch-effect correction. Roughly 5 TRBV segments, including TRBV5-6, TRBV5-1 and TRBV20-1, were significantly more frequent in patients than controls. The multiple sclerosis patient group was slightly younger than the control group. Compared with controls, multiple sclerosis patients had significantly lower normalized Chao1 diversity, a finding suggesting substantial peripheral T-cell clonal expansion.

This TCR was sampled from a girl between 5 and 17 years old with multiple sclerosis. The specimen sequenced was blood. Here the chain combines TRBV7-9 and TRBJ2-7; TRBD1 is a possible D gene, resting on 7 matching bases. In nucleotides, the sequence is TGTGCCAGCAGCCCGAGGGTTGGAGGGGGCCACGACGAGCAGTACTTC. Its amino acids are CASSPRVGGGHDEQYF. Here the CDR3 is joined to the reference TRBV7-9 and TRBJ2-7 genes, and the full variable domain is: DTGVSQNPRHKITKRGQNVTFRCDPISEHNRLYWYRQTLGQGPEFLTYFQNEAQLEKSRLLSDRFSAERPKGSFSTLEIQRTEQGDSAMYLCASSPRVGGGHDEQYFGPGTRLTVT.